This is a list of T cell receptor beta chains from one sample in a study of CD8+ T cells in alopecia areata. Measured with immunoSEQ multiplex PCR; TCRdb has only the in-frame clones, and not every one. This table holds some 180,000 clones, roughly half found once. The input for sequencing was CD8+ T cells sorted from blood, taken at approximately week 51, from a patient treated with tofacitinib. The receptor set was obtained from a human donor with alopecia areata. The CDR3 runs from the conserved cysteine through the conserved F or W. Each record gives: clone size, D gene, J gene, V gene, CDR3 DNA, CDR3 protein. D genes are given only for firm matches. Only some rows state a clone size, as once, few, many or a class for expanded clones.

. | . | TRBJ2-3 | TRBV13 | TGTGCCAGCAGCTCCCGGGGGGCCAGGGATACGCAGTATTTT | CASSSRGARDTQYF
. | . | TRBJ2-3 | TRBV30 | TGTGCCTGGAGTCTAGGGGACCTTAGCACAGGTACGCAGTATTTT | CAWSLGDLSTGTQYF
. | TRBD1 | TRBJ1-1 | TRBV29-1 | TGCAGCACCATAGACAGGGGGACTGAAGCTTTCTTT | CSTIDRGTEAFF
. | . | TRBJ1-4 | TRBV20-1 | TGCAGTGCTTCGCCGGATGAAAAACTGTTTTTT | CSASPDEKLFF
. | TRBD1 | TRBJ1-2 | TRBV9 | TGTGCCAGCAGCGCTCAGACAGGGGTCTGGGCTGATGGCTACACCTTC | CASSAQTGVWADGYTF
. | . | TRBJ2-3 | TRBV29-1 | TGCAGCGTCGAACAAGTCCGCACAGATACGCAGTATTTT | CSVEQVRTDTQYF
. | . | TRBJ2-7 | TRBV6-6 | TGTGCCAGCAGTTACTCGATGGAGGACCGCGAGCAGTACTTC | CASSYSMEDREQYF
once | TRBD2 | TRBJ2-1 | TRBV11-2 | TGTGCCAGCAGCTTAGGGACTAGCGGGGGGGCTTACAATGAGCAGTTCTTC | CASSLGTSGGAYNEQFF
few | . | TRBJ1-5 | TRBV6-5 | TGTGCCAGCAGTCCGGGAATAATAAATCAGCCCCAGCATTTT | CASSPGIINQPQHF
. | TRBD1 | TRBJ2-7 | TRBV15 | TGTGCCACCAGCAGGACCGGGACAGACTACGAGCAGTACTTC | CATSRTGTDYEQYF